These 24 T cell receptor beta chains share one sample of origin, sequenced in a study of blood T cell repertoires in COVID-19. The protocol was immunoSEQ multiplex PCR, while the TCRdb copy is restricted to in-frame clones and leaves out a portion. The data show around 230,000 clones, over 80% seen once. Material for sequencing was peripheral blood. These receptors came from a man aged 40-50 years with acute or convalescent COVID-19.

V and J are TRBV30 and TRBJ2-7, with 9 nucleotides matching TRBD1. Germline V gene data show CDR1 as GTSNPN and CDR2 as SVGIG (reference sequence). Trimming cost V 5 bases and J 2 bases; bases outside gene matches: 1. This CDR3 contains 12 residues. The DNA of the CDR3 is TGTGCCTGGGGACAGGGGACCTACGAGCAGTACTTC. It yields the protein CAWGQGTYEQYF.

This clone was seen a handful of times. The chain couples TRBV6-5 to TRBJ2-3, with 9 nucleotides matching TRBD1. Germline-derived CDR1 and CDR2 are MNHEY and SVGAGI. J was trimmed by 1 base and V by 7 bases; bases with no gene match: 3. The CDR3 length is 14 residues. CDR3 amino acids: CASNRDRGTDTQYF. For the CDR3, the DNA is TGTGCCAGCAACCGGGACAGGGGCACAGATACGCAGTATTTT.

The CDR3 DNA reads TGTGCCAGCAGCCAAGCCGGAGCCGGGGACTTGACTTTCACCGGGGAGCTGTTTTTT. Its protein product is CASSQAGAGDLTFTGELFF. The chain joins TRBV3-1 (or the pseudogene TRBV3-2) to TRBJ2-2; D may be TRBD2 (6 bases). The CDR3 is 19 amino acids. V lost 1 base, J lost 4 bases, and 22 bases lay in between. Germline V gene data show CDR1 as LGHDT and CDR2 as YNNKEL (reference sequence).

V usage is TRBV29-1 and J usage is TRBJ2-7, with D perhaps matching TRBD2 (7 bases). V was pared by 0 bases and J by 6 bases, with 15 bases between. CDR3 length equals 14 residues. Germline V gene lookup returns CDR1 SQVTM and CDR2 ANQGSEA. CDR3 DNA: TGCAGCGTTGAAGATTACTCAGGGGAGGGCGAGCAGTACTTC. Protein: CSVEDYSGEGEQYF.

V usage is TRBV7-2 and J usage is TRBJ2-7; 11 positions agree with TRBD2. The CDR3 has 13 amino acids. The germline V gene has CDR1 SGHTA and CDR2 FQGNSA. Germline trimming cut 6 bases from V and 7 bases from J; bases unmatched to any gene: 5. CDR3 residues: CASRLLAGVEQYF. CDR3 bases: TGTGCCAGCAGGTTACTAGCGGGAGTTGAGCAGTACTTC.

The V call is TRBV7-2, the J call TRBJ2-1; a possible D gene is TRBD2 (6 bases). The germline V gene has CDR1 SGHTA and CDR2 FQGNSA. The V end was cut by 2 bases, the J end by 0 bases, with 11 bases between. This CDR3 has 16 residues. The CDR3 coding sequence is TGTGCCAGCAGCTTAACTAGCTGGAGCTCCTACAATGAGCAGTTCTTC. This sequence encodes CASSLTSWSSYNEQFF.

The genes are TRBV5-6 and TRBJ2-7; D is perhaps TRBD2 (5 bases). The CDR3 loop spans 17 amino acids. Germline-derived CDR1 and CDR2 are SGHDT and YYEEEE. The V and J ends lost 0 bases and 9 bases respectively, with 25 bases between them. CDR3 amino acids: CASSLVAGRSPTKMQYF. In DNA form, the CDR3 reads TGTGCCAGCAGCTTGGTGGCGGGTAGGTCTCCTACGAAGATGCAGTACTTC. The variable domain in full, with the rest retrieved from reference TRBV5-6 and TRBJ2-7, is DAGVTQSPTHLIKTRGQQVTLRCSPKSGHDTVSWYQQALGQGPQFIFQYYEEEERQRGNFPDRFSGHQFPNYSSELNVNALLLGDSALYLCASSLVAGRSPTKMQYFGPGTRLTVT.

This clone was detected a few times. The chain combines TRBV19 with TRBJ1-2; no definite D call. This CDR3 contains 15 residues. The V gene lost 4 bases and the J gene lost 6 bases, with 18 bases spanning the gap. Germline V CDR1 and CDR2: LNHDA, SQIVND (reference sequence). CDR3 DNA: TGTGCCAGTAGTACGTTGGCGCGGGCTCAACATGGCTACACCTTC. It specifies CASSTLARAQHGYTF.

The rearrangement joins TRBV24-1 to TRBJ2-1, with 7 bases fitting TRBD1. Germline V gene sequence: CDR1 KGHDR, CDR2 SFDVKD. CDR3 length: 13 amino acids. The J segment lost 4 bases and the V segment lost 9 bases, leaving 5 bases of the junction unmatched. The CDR3 coding sequence is TGTGCCACCGGGACAGAGATTTACAATGAGCAGTTCTTC. Protein product: CATGTEIYNEQFF.

The chain is built from TRBV5-8 and TRBJ1-5; 8 bases fit TRBD1. The CDR3 is 16 residues long. Trimming removed 4 bases from V and 1 base from J; junction bases left unmatched: 7. Per germline, CDR1 SGHTS and CDR2 YDEGEE. The CDR3 reads CASSIGQGGSNQPQHF. The CDR3, as DNA: TGTGCCAGCAGCATAGGACAGGGAGGGAGCAATCAGCCCCAGCATTTT.

CDR3 DNA sequence: TGTGCCAGCAGTTACGACCGGGACAGTAATCAGCCCCAGCATTTT. Its translation: CASSYDRDSNQPQHF. This chain links TRBV6-5 with TRBJ1-5; TRBD1 matches 7 bases. Germline V gene data show CDR1 as MNHEY and CDR2 as SVGAGI. The CDR3 consists of 15 residues. V lost 2 bases and J lost 4; bases outside the gene matches: 5.

The chain links TRBV5-1 to TRBJ1-5; tentative D call: TRBD1 (6 bases). CDR3 length: 14 residues. The V and J ends lost 2 bases and 10 bases respectively, with 16 bases between them. In germline, CDR1 is SGHRS, CDR2 YFSETQ. The CDR3, as DNA: TGCGCCAGCAGCTTATCGACAGGCGATAGCCCCCAGCATTTT. Its translation: CASSLSTGDSPQHF.

This sequence joins TRBV7-2 and TRBJ1-2; 9 bases line up with TRBD1. With 5 bases clipped from V and 7 bases from J, the junction kept 17 bases outside the gene matches. CDR1 is SGHTA, CDR2 FQGNSA, per germline. This CDR3 has 17 residues. DNA of the CDR3: TGTGCCAGCAGCCCCGCGGGCGGGACAGGGTTAAGGGGTGGCTACACCTTC. This codes for CASSPAGGTGLRGGYTF. Combining the CDR3 with reference TRBV7-2 and TRBJ1-2 gives the whole variable domain GAGVSQSPSNKVTEKGKDVELRCDPISGHTALYWYRQSLGQGLEFLIYFQGNSAPDKSGLPSDRFSAERTGGSVSTLTIQRTQQEDSAVYLCASSPAGGTGLRGGYTFGSGTRLTVV.

V gene TRBV12-5 combines with J gene TRBJ2-5, with D maybe TRBD1 (6 bases). The CDR3 has 17 amino acids. CDR1 and CDR2 (germline): LGHNT, FRNRAP. V was trimmed by 1 base and J by 4 bases, leaving 19 bases between them. Written as DNA, the CDR3 is TGTGCTAGTGGTTTGGGCGCATTGGGGGCGCCCATAGAGACCCAGTACTTC. Its translation is CASGLGALGAPIETQYF.

The chain combines TRBV30 with TRBJ2-1; 11 bases map to TRBD2. The V gene end was trimmed by 0 bases and the J gene end by 5 bases; junction bases not matched to a gene: 12. The CDR3 is 18 amino acids. Germline loops: CDR1 GTSNPN, CDR2 SVGIG (reference sequence). The CDR3 reads CAWSVGAPSGRPNNEQFF. CDR3 DNA: TGTGCCTGGAGTGTCGGGGCTCCTAGCGGGAGGCCGAACAATGAGCAGTTCTTC.

The chain combines TRBV4-3 with TRBJ2-1; unclear D gene. With 1 base removed from V and 5 bases from J, the gap between germline ends came to 3 bases. The CDR3 contains 12 residues. Germline values: CDR1 LGHNA, CDR2 YSLEER. The CDR3 DNA reads as TGCGCCAGCAGCCAAGGAGACAATGAGCAGTTCTTC. Translation: CASSQGDNEQFF.

The V call is TRBV5-4, the J call TRBJ2-7, with D possibly TRBD1 on 6 matching bases. V shed 4 bases and J shed 7 bases, with 12 bases lying between them. The CDR3 runs 12 residues. CDR1 is SGHNT and CDR2 is YYREEE in the germline V gene (reference sequence). DNA of the CDR3: TGTGCCAGCAGCACGACAGGTGGGGAGCAGTACTTC. It yields the protein CASSTTGGEQYF.

The chain is built from TRBV11-3 and TRBJ2-4, with a possible D match to TRBD2 (5 bases). CDR3 size: 14 residues. V was shortened by 3 bases and J by 6 bases, with 12 bases between the two germline ends. Germline V lookup: CDR1 SGHNT, CDR2 YENEEA. The CDR3 DNA reads as TGTGCCAGCAGCTTGCGGGCTGGAATAAACATTCAGTACTTC. Encoded protein: CASSLRAGINIQYF.

Only a few counts were recorded for this clone. The gene calls are TRBV19 and TRBJ1-2; D might be TRBD1 (6 bases). The CDR3 is 15 residues long. From germline, CDR1 is LNHDA and CDR2 SQIVND (reference sequence). Trimming left V 9 bases short and J 2 bases short, with 19 bases between. This chain's CDR3 is CASSRTATINYGYTF. The CDR3 coding sequence is TGTGCCAGCAGTCGGACAGCCACTATCAACTATGGCTACACCTTC.

The chain combines TRBV18 with TRBJ1-5; 8 bases agree with TRBD1. The length of the CDR3 is 16 residues. Germline V lookup: CDR1 KGHSH, CDR2 LQKENI. The junction had 10 bases not matched to a gene; V was cut back by 4 bases and J by 5 bases. In DNA, the CDR3 is TGTGCCAGCTCACGGACAGGGCAGGAGGGTCATCAGCCCCAGCATTTT. Translating gives CASSRTGQEGHQPQHF.

The gene calls are TRBV30 and TRBJ2-1, with D possibly TRBD1 on 5 matching bases. Per germline, CDR1 GTSNPN and CDR2 SVGIG (reference sequence). The CDR3 runs 14 residues. V was clipped by 2 bases and J by 5 bases, with 13 bases between them. The DNA for the CDR3 is TGTGCCTGGAGTCAGGGTTCGAGAGACAATGAGCAGTTCTTC. It translates to CAWSQGSRDNEQFF.

The chain links TRBV19 to TRBJ1-5; D remains ambiguous. The V gene lost 5 bases and the J gene lost 4 bases, with 9 bases spanning the gap. CDR3 size: 13 residues. Germline V lookup: CDR1 LNHDA, CDR2 SQIVND (reference sequence). The CDR3 spells CASSPRENQPQHF. The DNA for the CDR3 is TGTGCCAGTAGTCCACGAGAGAATCAGCCCCAGCATTTT.

The genes are TRBV6-5 and TRBJ2-5; a weak D match, TRBD1 (5 bases). This CDR3 is built from 14 residues. Trimming cost V 6 bases and J 4 bases, with 15 bases left between them. Germline V lookup: CDR1 MNHEY, CDR2 SVGAGI. The CDR3 DNA reads TGTGCCAGCAGCAACAGGAGACCGACAGAGACCCAGTACTTC. It translates to CASSNRRPTETQYF.

The chain links TRBV6-5 to TRBJ2-3; D possibly corresponds to TRBD2 (6 bases). Deletions cut 5 bases from V and 0 bases from J, with 9 bases between. The V gene's germline CDR1 is MNHEY and CDR2 SVGAGI. The CDR3 is 14 residues long. This chain's CDR3 is CASSLRGSTDTQYF. CDR3 bases: TGTGCCAGCAGTCTTCGGGGGAGCACAGATACGCAGTATTTT.